The rows below give T cell receptor beta chains drawn from one sample of a study of shared clonotypes between healthy human individuals. Method: immunoSEQ multiplex PCR; TCRdb's copy keeps in-frame clones and lacks some. The sample yields a few hundred thousand clones, roughly 80% seen once. The sequenced sample consisted of memory CD4+ T cells sorted from blood. The receptors here all came from a man aged 30-40 years in good health. The CDR3 runs from the conserved cysteine through the conserved F or W. The D gene is left open where the match is weak. Clone size is stated in some rows and not others, as once, few, many or a class when expanded.

cdr3_nt	cdr3_aa	v_call	j_call	d_call	clone_size
TGTGCCAGCACCACGACAGGGAACCAAGAGACCCAGTACTTC	CASTTTGNQETQYF	TRBV7-9	TRBJ2-5	TRBD1	.
TGTGCCAGCAGCTTGGGACTAGCGGAAATTGTAGCCAAAAACATTCAGTACTTC	CASSLGLAEIVAKNIQYF	TRBV5-6	TRBJ2-4	TRBD2	.
TGCGCCAGCAGCTTCCGAGGGAGAGCGAACACCGGGGAGCTGTTTTTT	CASSFRGRANTGELFF	TRBV5-1	TRBJ2-2	.	.
TGTGCCAGTAGCACCGTCGGGGGGAAAGGCTACACCTTC	CASSTVGGKGYTF	TRBV19	TRBJ1-2	.	.
TGTGCCATCAGTGTACAGCCTAAGGGCACAGATACGCAGTATTTT	CAISVQPKGTDTQYF	TRBV10-3	TRBJ2-3	.	once
TGTGCCAGCAGTTTTATCAATCTCGGGGGGTATCCCCCTAAGGGCTACACCTTC	CASSFINLGGYPPKGYTF	TRBV28	TRBJ1-2	.	once
TGCGCCAGTTCGAAGGGGATCTGGAACACTGAAGCTTTCTTT	CASSKGIWNTEAFF	TRBV10-1	TRBJ1-1	.	.
TGCGCCAGCAGCTGGCGGGATTTTGAGGGGGAGACCCAGTACTTC	CASSWRDFEGETQYF	TRBV5-1	TRBJ2-5	.	.
TGTGCCAGCAGCTTGGACGTATACAATGAGCAGTTCTTC	CASSLDVYNEQFF	TRBV5-6	TRBJ2-1	.	few
TGTGCCAGCAGCCAACGTCGGACTAGCGGCCAAGAGACCCAGTACTTC	CASSQRRTSGQETQYF	TRBV16	TRBJ2-5	TRBD2	.
TGTGCCAGCGGCGTCTCTGGGGCCAACGTCCTGACTTTC	CASGVSGANVLTF	TRBV7-2	TRBJ2-6	.	.
TGTGCCAGCAGCAGGGCTTACGAGCAGTACTTC	CASSRAYEQYF	TRBV11-2	TRBJ2-7	.	.
TGTGCCAGCAGTTACAGAGCGAACACTGAAGCTTTCTTT	CASSYRANTEAFF	TRBV6-5	TRBJ1-1	.	.
TGTGCCAGCAGCCAGGACCCCCTAGGGCGGGTCAACCACGTCGGAAACACCATATATTTT	CASSQDPLGRVNHVGNTIYF	TRBV7-8	TRBJ1-3	.	.
TGTGCCAGCAGCCACCGTTTGGGGCGCCGGAGGATGACTGAAGCTTTCTTT	CASSHRLGRRRMTEAFF	TRBV5-4	TRBJ1-1	.	many
TGTGCCAGCAGTGCAGCGACTAATACGCAGTATTTT	CASSAATNTQYF	TRBV2	TRBJ2-3	.	.
TGTGCCAGTACCAAATTTCCCCTCGGACGGGGTCAAGTCTCTGGGTCCTACGAGCAGTACTTC	CASTKFPLGRGQVSGSYEQYF	TRBV19	TRBJ2-7	.	.
TGTGCCAGCTCACAACGCGACAGGGTATTCAATCAGCCCCAGCATTTT	CASSQRDRVFNQPQHF	TRBV18	TRBJ1-5	TRBD1	.
TGTGCCAGCAGGACCCGTTTTCTAGCGGGAACCTACAATGAGCAGTTCTTC	CASRTRFLAGTYNEQFF	TRBV2	TRBJ2-1	TRBD2	few
TGTGCCAGCAGCTCCCAAGCAACTGAAGCTTTCTTT	CASSSQATEAFF	TRBV7-9	TRBJ1-1	.	few
TGCAGCGTTGCCCGGGGGCGGCAGGACATTCAGTACTTC	CSVARGRQDIQYF	TRBV29-1	TRBJ2-4	.	.
TGTGCCAGCAGCGTACGAGCGGGAGTCCCCGGGGAGCTGTTTTTT	CASSVRAGVPGELFF	TRBV9	TRBJ2-2	TRBD2	.
TGCGCCAGCAGCCAGACTAGCGGGGGCTACAATGAGCAGTTCTTC	CASSQTSGGYNEQFF	TRBV5-1	TRBJ2-1	TRBD2	.
TGTGCCAGCAGCTTAAAGGGACGGAATGAGCAGTTCTTC	CASSLKGRNEQFF	TRBV5-4	TRBJ2-1	.	.
TGTGCCAGCAGTTTACAGTACCAAGAGACCCAGTACTTC	CASSLQYQETQYF	TRBV28	TRBJ2-5	.	.
TGTGCCAGCAGGTACCAAGCCAGCGGAACCCAGTACTTC	CASRYQASGTQYF	TRBV6-5	TRBJ2-5	.	many
TGTGCCAGCAGTTTGGCCCCGGGCAGGGACTACGAGCAGTACTTC	CASSLAPGRDYEQYF	TRBV27	TRBJ2-7	.	.
TGTGCCAGCAGCCGAAGCGGGAGCTCCTACAATGAGCAGTTCTTC	CASSRSGSSYNEQFF	TRBV14	TRBJ2-1	TRBD2	once
TGCAGCGTTGCCCGGAGGGACTCCTACGAGCAGTACTTC	CSVARRDSYEQYF	TRBV29-1	TRBJ2-7	.	.
TGTGCCAGCTCCCCGGACAGGGGGCTCTACGAGCAGTACTTC	CASSPDRGLYEQYF	TRBV18	TRBJ2-7	TRBD1	.
TGCGCCAGCAGCCAAGAGGGGGGACTAGCGGTGGGGAATGAGCAGTTCTTC	CASSQEGGLAVGNEQFF	TRBV4-3	TRBJ2-1	TRBD2	.
TGTGCCAGCAGCGACGGACAGGGCGATACTGAAGCTTTCTTT	CASSDGQGDTEAFF	TRBV5-4	TRBJ1-1	TRBD1	.